This T cell receptor beta chain is from a study of T-cell reconstitution after alpha-beta-depleted transplantation in children. This clonotype was counted ten times or more. V lost 1 base and J lost 6, with 10 bases in between. CDR3 length: 13 amino acids. The germline V gene has CDR1 LGHDT and CDR2 YNNKEL (reference sequence). The authors prepared the TCRbeta library with unique molecular identifiers. TCRdb reanalysed the PCR reads using MiXCR and keeps one entry per CDR3 protein. Of approximately 270,000 distinct CDR3 sequences detected, 9.5% to 10% appear once; the ten largest clones hold over 9.5%.

The receptor comes from a human donor who donated a stem cell graft to a child with SCID. This sample comprised PBMCs from the stem cell graft donor, obtained from the stem cell graft. The rearrangement joins TRBV3-1 to TRBJ2-7; a possible D gene is TRBD2 (6 bases). The CDR3 bases are TGTGCCAGCAGCCAAGGGGGGGACCCCGAGCAGTACTTC. Its protein is CASSQGGDPEQYF.